The clone carrying this TCR beta chain was detected many times. The target antigen is unknown. These data come from a study of T cells after yellow fever vaccination. About the research overall: Fractions low in cell number were prepared with SMART-Seq v4 Ultra Low Input. The study's findings and limits: The CD4 and CD8 compartments had a small share of their clonotypes in common. The study noted that FACS-sorted repertoires could contain abundant clonotypes contaminating from the bulk population. Although the secondary response was weaker, it peaked faster, at day 5 versus 15.

TCRdb recomputed calls from the 5' RACE reads with MiXCR, one row per CDR3 protein. The table lists around 150,000 distinct CDR3 sequences, 6% to 7.5% of them singletons, with 2.5% to 3% in the top ten. This CDR3 has 14 residues. The V gene lost 6 bases and the J gene lost 4 bases, with 15 bases spanning the gap. Sample: CD4+ T cells sorted from PBMCs, taken around 5 days after the first yellow fever vaccination. The receptor was isolated from a man in his late teens or twenties who received the YFV17D yellow fever vaccine. The V gene is TRBV12-3 or TRBV12-4, the J gene TRBJ1-2; D is undetermined. The CDR3 protein is CASSLVSRPYGYTF. CDR3 bases: TGTGCCAGCAGCCTCGTTTCACGACCCTATGGCTACACCTTC.